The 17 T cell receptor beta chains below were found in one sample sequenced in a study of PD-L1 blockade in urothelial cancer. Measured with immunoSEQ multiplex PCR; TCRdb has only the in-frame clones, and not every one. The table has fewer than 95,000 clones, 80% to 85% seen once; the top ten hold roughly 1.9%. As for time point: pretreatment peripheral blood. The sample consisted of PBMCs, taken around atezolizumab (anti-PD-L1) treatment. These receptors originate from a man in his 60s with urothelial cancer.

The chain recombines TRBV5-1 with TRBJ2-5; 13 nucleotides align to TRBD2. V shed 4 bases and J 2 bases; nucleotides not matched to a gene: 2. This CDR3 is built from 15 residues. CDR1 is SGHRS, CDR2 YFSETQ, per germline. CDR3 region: CASSRLAGGQETQYF. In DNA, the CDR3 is TGCGCCAGCAGCAGACTAGCGGGGGGACAAGAGACCCAGTACTTC.

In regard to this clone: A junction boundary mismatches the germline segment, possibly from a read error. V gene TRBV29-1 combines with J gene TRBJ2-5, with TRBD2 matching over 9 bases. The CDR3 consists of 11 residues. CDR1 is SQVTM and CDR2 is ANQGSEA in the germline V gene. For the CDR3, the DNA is TGCAGCGTTGAAGGCGGACTAGCGCGGGACTTC. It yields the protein CSVEGGLARDF.

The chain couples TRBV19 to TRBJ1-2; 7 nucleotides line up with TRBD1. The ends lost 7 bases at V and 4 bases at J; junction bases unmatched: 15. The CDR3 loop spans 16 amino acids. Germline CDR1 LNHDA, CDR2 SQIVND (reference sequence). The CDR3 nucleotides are TGTGCCAGTACTGAGTTGCGGGCAGGGGGGACCTATGGCTACACCTTC. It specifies CASTELRAGGTYGYTF.

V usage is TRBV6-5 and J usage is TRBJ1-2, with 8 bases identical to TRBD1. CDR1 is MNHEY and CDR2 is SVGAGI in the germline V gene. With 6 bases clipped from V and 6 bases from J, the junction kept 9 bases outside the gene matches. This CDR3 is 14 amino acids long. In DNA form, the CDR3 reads TGTGCCAGCAGACCGGACAGGGTTTCCCATGGCTACACCTTC. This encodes CASRPDRVSHGYTF.

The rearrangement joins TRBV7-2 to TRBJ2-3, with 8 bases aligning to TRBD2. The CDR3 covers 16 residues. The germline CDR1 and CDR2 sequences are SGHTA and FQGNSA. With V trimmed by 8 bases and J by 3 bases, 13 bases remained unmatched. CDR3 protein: CASCPAGGTGTDTQYF. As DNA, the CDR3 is TGTGCCAGCTGCCCTGCGGGGGGCACCGGGACAGATACGCAGTATTTT.

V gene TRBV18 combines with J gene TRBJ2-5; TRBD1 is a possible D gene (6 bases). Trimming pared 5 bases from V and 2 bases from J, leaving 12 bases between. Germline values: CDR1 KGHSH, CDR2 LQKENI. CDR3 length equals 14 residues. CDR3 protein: CASSTDSSQETQYF. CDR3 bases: TGTGCCAGCTCAACGGACAGTTCTCAAGAGACCCAGTACTTC.

The CDR3 reads CASSPGLWGGGYTF. Here the CDR3 DNA reads TGTGCCAGCAGTCCAGGGCTATGGGGGGGTGGCTACACCTTC. The J gene is TRBJ1-2, the V gene TRBV28; D possibly corresponds to TRBD1 (5 bases). CDR3 length: 14 residues. Germline CDR1 MDHEN, CDR2 SYDVKM. Trimming pared 5 bases from V and 7 bases from J, leaving 17 bases between.

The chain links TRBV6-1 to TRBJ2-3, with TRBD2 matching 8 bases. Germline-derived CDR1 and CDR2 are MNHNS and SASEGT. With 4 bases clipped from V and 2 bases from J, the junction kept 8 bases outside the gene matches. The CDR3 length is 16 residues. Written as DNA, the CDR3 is TGTGCCAGCAGTGGGGGGGCGGGGGGAATCACAGATACGCAGTATTTT. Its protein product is CASSGGAGGITDTQYF.

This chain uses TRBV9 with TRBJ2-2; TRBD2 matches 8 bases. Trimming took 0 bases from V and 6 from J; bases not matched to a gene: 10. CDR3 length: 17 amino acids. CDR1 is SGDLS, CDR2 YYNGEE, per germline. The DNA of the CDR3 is TGTGCCAGCAGCGTAGGCGCGGGGGGTTCTAAGGCCGGGGAGCTGTTTTTT. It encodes CASSVGAGGSKAGELFF. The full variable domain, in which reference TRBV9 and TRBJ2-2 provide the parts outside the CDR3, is DSGVTQTPKHLITATGQRVTLRCSPRSGDLSVYWYQQSLDQGLQFLIQYYNGEERAKGNILERFSAQQFPDLHSELNLSSLELGDSALYFCASSVGAGGSKAGELFFGEGSRLTVL.

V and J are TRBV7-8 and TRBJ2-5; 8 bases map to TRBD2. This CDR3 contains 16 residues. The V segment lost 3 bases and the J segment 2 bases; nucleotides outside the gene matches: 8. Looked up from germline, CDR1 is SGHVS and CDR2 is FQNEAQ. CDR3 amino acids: CASSFLGGGSQETQYF. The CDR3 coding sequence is TGTGCCAGCAGCTTCCTAGGCGGGGGGTCACAAGAGACCCAGTACTTC.

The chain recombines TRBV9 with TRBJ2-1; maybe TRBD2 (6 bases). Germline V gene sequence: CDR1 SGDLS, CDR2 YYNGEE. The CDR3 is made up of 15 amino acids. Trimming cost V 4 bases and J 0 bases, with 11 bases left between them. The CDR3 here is CASSWGESSYNEQFF. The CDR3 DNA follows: TGTGCCAGCAGCTGGGGGGAGAGCTCCTACAATGAGCAGTTCTTC.

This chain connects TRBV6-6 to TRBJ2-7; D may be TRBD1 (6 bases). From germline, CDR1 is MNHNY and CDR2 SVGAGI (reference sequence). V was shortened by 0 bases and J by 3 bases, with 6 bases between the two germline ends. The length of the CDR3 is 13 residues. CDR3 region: CASSYSRGYEQYF. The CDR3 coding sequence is TGTGCCAGCAGTTACTCCAGGGGCTACGAGCAGTACTTC.

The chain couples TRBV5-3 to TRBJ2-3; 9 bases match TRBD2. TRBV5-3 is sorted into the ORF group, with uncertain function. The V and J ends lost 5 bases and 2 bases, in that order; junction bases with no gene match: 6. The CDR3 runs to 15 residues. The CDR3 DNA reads TGTGCCAGAAGAACCGGGACTAGCCACACAGATACGCAGTATTTT. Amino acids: CARRTGTSHTDTQYF.

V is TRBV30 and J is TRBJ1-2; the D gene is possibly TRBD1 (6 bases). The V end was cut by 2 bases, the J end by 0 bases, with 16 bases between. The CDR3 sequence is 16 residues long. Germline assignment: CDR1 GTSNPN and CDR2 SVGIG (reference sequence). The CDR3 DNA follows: TGTGCCTGGAGTAGGACAGCATTATACTCTAACTATGGCTACACCTTC. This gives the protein CAWSRTALYSNYGYTF.

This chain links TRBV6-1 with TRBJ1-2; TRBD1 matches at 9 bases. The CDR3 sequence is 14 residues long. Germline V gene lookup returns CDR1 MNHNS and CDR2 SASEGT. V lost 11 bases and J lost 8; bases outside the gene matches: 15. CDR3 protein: CADSGAGQGGGYTF. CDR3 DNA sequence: TGTGCCGACTCGGGGGCGGGACAGGGCGGCGGCTACACCTTC.

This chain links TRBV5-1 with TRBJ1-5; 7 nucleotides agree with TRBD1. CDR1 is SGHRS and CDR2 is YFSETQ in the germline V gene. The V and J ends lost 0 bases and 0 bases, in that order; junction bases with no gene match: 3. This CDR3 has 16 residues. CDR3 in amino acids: CASSLGTGHSNQPQHF. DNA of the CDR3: TGCGCCAGCAGCTTGGGGACAGGCCATAGCAATCAGCCCCAGCATTTT.

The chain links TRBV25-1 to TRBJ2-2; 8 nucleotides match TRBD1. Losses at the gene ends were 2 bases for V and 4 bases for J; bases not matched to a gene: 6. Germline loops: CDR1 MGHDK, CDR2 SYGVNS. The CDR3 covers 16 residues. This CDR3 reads CASSEPGQGPTGELFF. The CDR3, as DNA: TGTGCCAGCAGTGAACCAGGACAGGGTCCCACCGGGGAGCTGTTTTTT.